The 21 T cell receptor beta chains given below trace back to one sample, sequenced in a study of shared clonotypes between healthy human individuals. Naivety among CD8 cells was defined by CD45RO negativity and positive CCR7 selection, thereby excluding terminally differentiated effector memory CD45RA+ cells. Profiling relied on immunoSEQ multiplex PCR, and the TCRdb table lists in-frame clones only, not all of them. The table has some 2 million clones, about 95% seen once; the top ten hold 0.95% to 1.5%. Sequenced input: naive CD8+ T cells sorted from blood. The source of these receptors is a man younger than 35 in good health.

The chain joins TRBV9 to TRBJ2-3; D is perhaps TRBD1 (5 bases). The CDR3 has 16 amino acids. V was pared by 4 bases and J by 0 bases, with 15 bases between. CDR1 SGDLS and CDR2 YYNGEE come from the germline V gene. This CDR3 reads CASSLPMTESTDTQYF. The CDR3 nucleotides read TGTGCCAGCAGCCTTCCGATGACAGAGAGCACAGATACGCAGTATTTT. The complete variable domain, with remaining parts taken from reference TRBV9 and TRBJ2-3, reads DSGVTQTPKHLITATGQRVTLRCSPRSGDLSVYWYQQSLDQGLQFLIQYYNGEERAKGNILERFSAQQFPDLHSELNLSSLELGDSALYFCASSLPMTESTDTQYFGPGTRLTVL.

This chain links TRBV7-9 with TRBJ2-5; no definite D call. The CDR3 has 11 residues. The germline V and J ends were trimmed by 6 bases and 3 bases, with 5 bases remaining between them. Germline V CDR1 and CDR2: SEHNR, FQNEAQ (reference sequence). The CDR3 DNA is TGTGCCAGCAGGGGCGAAGAGACCCAGTACTTC. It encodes CASRGEETQYF.

The CDR3 DNA reads as TGTGCCAGCAGCGTTACAGACAGGGACTACCATGGCTACACCTTC. Translation gives CASSVTDRDYHGYTF. This chain connects TRBV7-9 to TRBJ1-2; 7 bases fit TRBD1. Germline V gives CDR1 SEHNR, CDR2 FQNEAQ (reference sequence). V lost 5 bases, J lost 6 bases, and 12 bases stayed unmatched. This CDR3 has 15 residues.

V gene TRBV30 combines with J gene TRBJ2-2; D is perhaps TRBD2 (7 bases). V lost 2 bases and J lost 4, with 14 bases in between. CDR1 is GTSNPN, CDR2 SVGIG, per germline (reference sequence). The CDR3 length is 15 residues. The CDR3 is CAWSLWEGVTGELFF. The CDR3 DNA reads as TGTGCCTGGAGTTTGTGGGAGGGGGTCACCGGGGAGCTGTTTTTT.

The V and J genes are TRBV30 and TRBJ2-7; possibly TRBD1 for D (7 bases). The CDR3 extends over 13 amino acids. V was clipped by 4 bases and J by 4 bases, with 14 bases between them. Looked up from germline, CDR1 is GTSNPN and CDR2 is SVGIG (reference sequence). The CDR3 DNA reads TGTGCCTGGAAGGGCAGGGGGAGGTACGAGCAGTACTTC. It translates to CAWKGRGRYEQYF.

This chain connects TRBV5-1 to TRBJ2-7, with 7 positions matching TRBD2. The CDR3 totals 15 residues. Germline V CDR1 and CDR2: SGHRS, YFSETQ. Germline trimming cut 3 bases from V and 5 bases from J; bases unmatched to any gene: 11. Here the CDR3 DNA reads TGCGCCAGCAGCTCCTCTCGCGGGGGTTCCCACGAGCAGTACTTC. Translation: CASSSSRGGSHEQYF. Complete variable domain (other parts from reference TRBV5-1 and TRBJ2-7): KAGVTQTPRYLIKTRGQQVTLSCSPISGHRSVSWYQQTPGQGLQFLFEYFSETQRNKGNFPGRFSGRQFSNSRSEMNVSTLELGDSALYLCASSSSRGGSHEQYFGPGTRLTVT.

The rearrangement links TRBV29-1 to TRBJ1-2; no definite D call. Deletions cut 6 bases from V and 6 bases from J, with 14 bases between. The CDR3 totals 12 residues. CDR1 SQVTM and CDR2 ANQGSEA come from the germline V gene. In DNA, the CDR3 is TGCAGCGTAACTAGGTTCGACGATGGCTACACCTTC. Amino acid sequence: CSVTRFDDGYTF.

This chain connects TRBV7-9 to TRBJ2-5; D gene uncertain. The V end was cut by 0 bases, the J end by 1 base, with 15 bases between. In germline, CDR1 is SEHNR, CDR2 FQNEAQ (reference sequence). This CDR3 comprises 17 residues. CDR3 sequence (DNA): TGTGCCAGCAGCTTAGCGCTCGGTCTCGGCCGCCAAGAGACCCAGTACTTC. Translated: CASSLALGLGRQETQYF.

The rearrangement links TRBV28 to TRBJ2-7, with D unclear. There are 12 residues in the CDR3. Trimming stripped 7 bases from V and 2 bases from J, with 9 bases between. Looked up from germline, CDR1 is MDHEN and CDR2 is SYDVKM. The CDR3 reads CASMVSPYEQYF. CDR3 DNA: TGTGCCAGCATGGTCAGCCCCTACGAGCAGTACTTC. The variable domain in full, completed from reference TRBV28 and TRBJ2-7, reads DVKVTQSSRYLVKRTGEKVFLECVQDMDHENMFWYRQDPGLGLRLIYFSYDVKMKEKGDIPEGYSVSREKKERFSLILESASTNQTSMYLCASMVSPYEQYFGPGTRLTVT.

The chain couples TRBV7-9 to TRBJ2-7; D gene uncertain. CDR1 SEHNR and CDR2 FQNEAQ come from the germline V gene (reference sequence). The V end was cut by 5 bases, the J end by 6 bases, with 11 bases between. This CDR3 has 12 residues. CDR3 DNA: TGTGCCAGCAGCGTGGACCCCCTCGAGCAGTACTTC. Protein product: CASSVDPLEQYF.

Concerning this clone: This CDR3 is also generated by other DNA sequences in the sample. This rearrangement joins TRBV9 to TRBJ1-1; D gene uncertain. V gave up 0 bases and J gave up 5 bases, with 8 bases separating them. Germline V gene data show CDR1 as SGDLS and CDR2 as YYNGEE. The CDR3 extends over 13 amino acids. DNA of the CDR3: TGTGCCAGCAGCGTAGGTGGGCAGACTGAAGCTTTCTTT. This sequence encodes CASSVGGQTEAFF.

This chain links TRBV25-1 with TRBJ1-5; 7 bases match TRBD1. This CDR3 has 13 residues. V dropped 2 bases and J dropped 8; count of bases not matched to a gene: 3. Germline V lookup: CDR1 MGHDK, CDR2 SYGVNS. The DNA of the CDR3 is TGTGCCAGCAGTGAAGATGACAGGGAGCCCCAGCATTTT. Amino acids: CASSEDDREPQHF.

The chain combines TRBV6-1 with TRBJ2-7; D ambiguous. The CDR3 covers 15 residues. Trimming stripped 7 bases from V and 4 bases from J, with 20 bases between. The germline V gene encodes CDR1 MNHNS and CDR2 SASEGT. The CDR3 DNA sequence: TGTGCCAGCACTCTTATAGACCGGACCCCTTACGAGCAGTACTTC. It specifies CASTLIDRTPYEQYF.

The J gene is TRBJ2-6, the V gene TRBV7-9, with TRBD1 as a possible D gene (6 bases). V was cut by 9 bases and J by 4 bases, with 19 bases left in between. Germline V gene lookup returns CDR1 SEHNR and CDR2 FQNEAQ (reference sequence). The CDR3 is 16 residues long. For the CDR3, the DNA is TGTGCCAGTGTTTGGGGGCAGGGCTCAGGGGCCAACGTCCTGACTTTC. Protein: CASVWGQGSGANVLTF.

The CDR3 nucleotides are TGTGCCAGCAGCTTAGGCCTGCTAGCGGCGAACACCGGGGAGCTGTTTTTT. This encodes CASSLGLLAANTGELFF. The chain joins TRBV13 to TRBJ2-2, with 7 positions matching TRBD2. Trimming took 0 bases from V and 0 from J; bases not matched to a gene: 4. Germline assignment: CDR1 PRHDT and CDR2 FYEKMQ (reference sequence). This CDR3 has 17 residues.

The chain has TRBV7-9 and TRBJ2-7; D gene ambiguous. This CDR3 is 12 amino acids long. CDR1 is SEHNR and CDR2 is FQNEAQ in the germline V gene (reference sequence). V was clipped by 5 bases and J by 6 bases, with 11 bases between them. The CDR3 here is CASSVQSLEQYF. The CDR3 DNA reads TGTGCCAGCAGCGTCCAATCTCTCGAGCAGTACTTC.

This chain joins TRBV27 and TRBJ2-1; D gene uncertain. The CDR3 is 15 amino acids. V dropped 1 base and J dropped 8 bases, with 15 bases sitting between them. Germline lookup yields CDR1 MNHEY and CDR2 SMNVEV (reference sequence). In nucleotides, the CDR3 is TGTGCCAGCAGTTTATTGGGATCCCCTCGGGATGAGCAGTTCTTC. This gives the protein CASSLLGSPRDEQFF.

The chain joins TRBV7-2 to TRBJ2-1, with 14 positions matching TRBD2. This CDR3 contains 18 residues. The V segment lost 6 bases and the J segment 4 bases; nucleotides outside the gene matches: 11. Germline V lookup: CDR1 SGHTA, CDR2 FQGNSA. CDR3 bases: TGTGCCAGCAGACCACGACTAGCGGGAGGGCCTGTTTACAATGAGCAGTTCTTC. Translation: CASRPRLAGGPVYNEQFF.

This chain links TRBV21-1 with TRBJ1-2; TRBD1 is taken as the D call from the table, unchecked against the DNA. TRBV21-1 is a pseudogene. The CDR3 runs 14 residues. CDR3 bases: TGTGCCAGCAGCATGGACAGGCCTCCCTATGGCTACACCTTC. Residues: CASSMDRPPYGYTF.

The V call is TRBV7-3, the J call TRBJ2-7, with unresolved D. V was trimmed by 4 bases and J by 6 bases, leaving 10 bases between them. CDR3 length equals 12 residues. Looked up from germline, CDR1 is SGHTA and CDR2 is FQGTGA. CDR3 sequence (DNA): TGTGCCAGCAGCTCCCAAGCCTCCGAGCAGTACTTC. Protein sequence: CASSSQASEQYF.

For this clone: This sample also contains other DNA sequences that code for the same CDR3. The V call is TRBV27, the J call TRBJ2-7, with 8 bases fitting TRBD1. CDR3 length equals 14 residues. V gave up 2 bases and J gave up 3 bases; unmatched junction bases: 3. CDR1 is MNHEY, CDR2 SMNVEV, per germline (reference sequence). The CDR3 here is CASSLRTGYYEQYF. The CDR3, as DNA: TGTGCCAGCAGTTTAAGGACAGGGTACTACGAGCAGTACTTC.